What follows are 27 T cell receptor beta chains derived from one specimen sequenced in a study of OX40 agonist ivuxolimab in advanced cancers. Repertoires were generated with immunoSEQ multiplex PCR, while TCRdb's copy carries only in-frame clones and drops some. The repertoire consists of some 64,000 clones, with roughly 90% occurring once and the leading ten covering about 17%. The specimen was CD4+ or CD8+ T cells sorted from blood, collected in a trial of the OX40 agonist ivuxolimab. All receptors derive from an adult with an advanced solid tumor such as melanoma, head and neck, liver or kidney cancer.

This chain links TRBV19 with TRBJ2-1; 9 nucleotides line up with TRBD2. Unmatched junction bases numbered 1, after V lost 3 bases and J lost 10 bases. The CDR3 has 12 amino acids. CDR1 is LNHDA and CDR2 is SQIVND in the germline V gene (reference sequence). CDR3 loop: CASSIGTSEQFF. CDR3 coding DNA: TGTGCCAGTAGTATTGGGACTAGCGAGCAGTTCTTC.

This clone was counted once. CDR3 protein: CASSQEVVEAYEQYF. The DNA of the CDR3 is TGTGCCAGCAGCCAAGAAGTAGTGGAAGCCTACGAGCAGTACTTC. The chain joins TRBV4-2 to TRBJ2-7; D not resolved. The V end lost 0 bases, the J end lost 2 bases, and 11 bases lay between the germline ends. The CDR3 is made up of 15 amino acids. The germline CDR1 and CDR2 sequences are LGHNA and YNFKEQ.

The V call is TRBV27, the J call TRBJ2-7; 7 bases agree with TRBD1. Germline CDR1 MNHEY, CDR2 SMNVEV (reference sequence). Trimming at V came to 5 bases and at J to 5 bases, leaving 9 bases not matched to a gene. This CDR3 spans 14 amino acids. CDR3 bases: TGTGCCAGCAGTGAGACGACAGGGTCTGACGAGCAGTACTTC. It is translated as CASSETTGSDEQYF.

V gene TRBV29-1 combines with J gene TRBJ1-1; D is perhaps TRBD1 (5 bases). From germline, CDR1 is SQVTM and CDR2 ANQGSEA. Between the trimmed V and J ends, which lost 5 bases and 4 bases, there was a span of 11 bases. The CDR3 covers 12 residues. CDR3 residues: CSVRDEPTEAFF. CDR3 in DNA: TGCAGCGTTCGGGACGAGCCCACTGAAGCTTTCTTT.

The chain links TRBV6-1 to TRBJ2-1; a weak D match, TRBD1 (6 bases). The CDR3 has 15 residues. Trimming left V 7 bases short and J 1 base short, with 14 bases between. Germline V gene data show CDR1 as MNHNS and CDR2 as SASEGT. The CDR3 loop reads CASTHEQGSYNEQFF. CDR3 coding DNA: TGTGCCAGCACCCATGAACAGGGATCCTACAATGAGCAGTTCTTC.

The J gene is TRBJ2-2, the V gene TRBV27; D is ambiguous. V lost 3 bases and J lost 0, with 2 bases in between. The CDR3 length is 13 residues. The germline gives CDR1 MNHEY, CDR2 SMNVEV (reference sequence). As DNA, the CDR3 is TGTGCCAGCAGTTTCGCGAACACCGGGGAGCTGTTTTTT. It is translated as CASSFANTGELFF.

The chain uses TRBV16 and TRBJ2-7; D is uncertain. Germline V gene sequence: CDR1 KGHSY, CDR2 FQNENV. Deletions cut 4 bases from V and 1 base from J, with 11 bases between. The CDR3 totals 14 residues. Here the CDR3 reads CASSPPGRSYEQYF. The CDR3, as DNA: TGTGCCAGCAGCCCTCCGGGCCGATCCTACGAGCAGTACTTC.

This clone was observed a single time. Additional DNA sequences in this sample encode the identical CDR3. The CDR3 sequence is CASSYSTGTGELFF. In nucleotides, the CDR3 is TGTGCCAGCAGTTACTCGACAGGGACCGGGGAGCTGTTTTTT. The gene calls are TRBV6-6 and TRBJ2-2; 7 bases map to TRBD1. This CDR3 has 14 residues. In germline, CDR1 is MNHNY, CDR2 SVGAGI (reference sequence). Trimming cost V 0 bases and J 5 bases; bases outside gene matches: 0.

The rearrangement links TRBV19 to TRBJ1-5; D gene ambiguous. The CDR3 has 14 amino acids. Trimming removed 6 bases from V and 3 bases from J, with 12 bases in between. Germline V lookup: CDR1 LNHDA, CDR2 SQIVND (reference sequence). CDR3: CASSTLSVNQPQHF. The CDR3 DNA follows: TGTGCCAGTAGCACCCTTTCAGTCAATCAGCCCCAGCATTTT. The variable domain in full, with the rest retrieved from reference TRBV19 and TRBJ1-5, is DGGITQSPKYLFRKEGQNVTLSCEQNLNHDAMYWYRQDPGQGLRLIYYSQIVNDFQKGDIAEGYSVSREKKESFPLTVTSAQKNPTAFYLCASSTLSVNQPQHFGDGTRLSIL.

This clone was observed a single time. The chain links TRBV5-6 to TRBJ1-2, with D possibly matching TRBD1 (6 bases). This CDR3 comprises 15 residues. Looked up from germline, CDR1 is SGHDT and CDR2 is YYEEEE. V shed 0 bases and J shed 4 bases, with 13 bases lying between them. The CDR3 coding sequence is TGTGCCAGCAGCTTGGGAACAGGGTTGATCTATGGCTACACCTTC. Residues: CASSLGTGLIYGYTF.

V usage is TRBV27 and J usage is TRBJ1-1; TRBD1 matches 9 bases. Germline CDR1 is MNHEY and CDR2 is SMNVEV (reference sequence). V lost 5 bases, J lost 0 bases, and 4 bases stayed unmatched. This CDR3 is 15 amino acids long. The CDR3 reads CASSTGGGVNTEAFF. The CDR3, as DNA: TGTGCCAGCAGTACAGGGGGCGGCGTGAACACTGAAGCTTTCTTT.

This chain connects TRBV28 to TRBJ2-5; D might be TRBD1 (5 bases). Germline V gives CDR1 MDHEN, CDR2 SYDVKM. V was trimmed by 2 bases and J by 2 bases, leaving 18 bases between them. This CDR3 is built from 17 residues. The CDR3 nucleotides read TGTGCCAGCAGTTTAAAGAATCCCGACAGTAATCAAGAGACCCAGTACTTC. As protein: CASSLKNPDSNQETQYF.

The V gene is TRBV11-2, the J gene TRBJ2-3; 9 nucleotides align to TRBD2. CDR3 length equals 19 residues. Trimming at V came to 0 bases and at J to 3 bases, leaving 13 bases not matched to a gene. In germline, CDR1 is SGHAT, CDR2 FQNNGV. This CDR3 is CASSLDPLAGIVGTDTQYF. DNA for the CDR3: TGTGCCAGCAGCTTAGATCCTCTAGCGGGGATTGTAGGTACAGATACGCAGTATTTT.

This clone was recorded once. V gene TRBV27 combines with J gene TRBJ2-3; unclear D gene. Germline values: CDR1 MNHEY, CDR2 SMNVEV (reference sequence). Trimming took off 2 bases at V and 4 bases at J, with 16 bases between the two ends. The CDR3 consists of 16 residues. The CDR3 region is CASSLNGPGHSDTQYF. CDR3 nucleotides: TGTGCCAGCAGTTTAAATGGGCCGGGCCATTCAGATACGCAGTATTTT.

The chain joins TRBV27 to TRBJ2-2; D ambiguous. This CDR3 comprises 13 residues. The germline gives CDR1 MNHEY, CDR2 SMNVEV (reference sequence). V lost 2 bases and J 6 bases, leaving 7 bases between the germline ends. The CDR3 DNA is TGTGCCAGCAGTTTAGGCCCGCCCGGGGAGCTGTTTTTT. It codes for CASSLGPPGELFF.

The chain has TRBV4-1 and TRBJ1-2, with a weak D call TRBD1 (6 bases). V lost 1 base and J 4 bases, leaving 13 bases between the germline ends. CDR1 is MGHRA and CDR2 is YSYEKL in the germline V gene. This CDR3 comprises 15 residues. In DNA, the CDR3 is TGCGCCAGCAGCCAAGTAAGGGGGGGGGTCTATGGCTACACCTTC. As protein: CASSQVRGGVYGYTF.

This rearrangement joins TRBV28 to TRBJ2-2; possibly TRBD1 for D (5 bases). CDR3 size: 14 residues. Germline lookup yields CDR1 MDHEN and CDR2 SYDVKM. Trimming stripped 6 bases from V and 1 base from J, with 9 bases between. The CDR3 loop is CASSQGVNTGELFF. DNA for the CDR3: TGTGCCAGCAGCCAAGGGGTGAACACCGGGGAGCTGTTTTTT.

The gene calls are TRBV15 and TRBJ2-7; D not certain. The ends were cut back, 2 bases at V and 4 bases at J, with 6 bases in the middle. The germline V gene has CDR1 LNHNV and CDR2 YYDKDF (reference sequence). CDR3 length equals 12 residues. The CDR3 protein is CATSRHQYEQYF. CDR3 coding DNA: TGTGCCACCAGCAGACACCAATACGAGCAGTACTTC.

The CDR3 sequence: CASSLRGSYEQFF. The CDR3 coding sequence is TGTGCCAGCAGCTTACGGGGAAGCTATGAGCAGTTCTTC. This chain links TRBV7-6 with TRBJ2-1, with D possibly TRBD2 on 5 matching bases. V was trimmed by 2 bases and J by 8 bases, leaving 10 bases between them. This CDR3 spans 13 amino acids. CDR1 and CDR2 (germline): SGHVS, FNYEAQ.

The chain joins TRBV7-9 to TRBJ2-2, with TRBD2 matching over 8 bases. The J segment lost 2 bases and the V segment lost 5 bases, leaving 7 bases of the junction unmatched. This CDR3 has 16 residues. Germline V gene data show CDR1 as SEHNR and CDR2 as FQNEAQ (reference sequence). The CDR3 is CASSLGTSGNTGELFF. The CDR3 nucleotides are TGTGCCAGCAGCCTAGGTACTAGCGGCAACACCGGGGAGCTGTTTTTT.

The V gene is TRBV6-1, the J gene TRBJ2-3, with 9 bases identical to TRBD1. Germline lookup yields CDR1 MNHNS and CDR2 SASEGT. The CDR3 length is 14 residues. J gave up 3 bases and V 7 bases, and 5 bases lay outside the gene matches. In DNA, the CDR3 is TGTGCCAGCACTACCGGACAGGGGACAGATACGCAGTATTTT. Translation: CASTTGQGTDTQYF.

V usage is TRBV6-1 and J usage is TRBJ2-5; D is undetermined. Germline V CDR1 and CDR2: MNHNS, SASEGT. The CDR3 spans 13 residues. V lost 5 bases to trimming and J lost 1 base, with 8 bases between them. The CDR3 bases are TGTGCCAGCAGTCTAGAAACCCAAGAGACCCAGTACTTC. Encoded protein: CASSLETQETQYF.

This clone was observed once. The V call is TRBV7-9, the J call TRBJ2-7; TRBD2 is a possible D gene (6 bases). This CDR3 comprises 14 residues. Trimming took 5 bases from V and 1 from J, leaving 12 bases between them. The germline CDR1 and CDR2 sequences are SEHNR and FQNEAQ (reference sequence). This CDR3 is CASSRVGLSYEQYF. As DNA, the CDR3 is TGTGCCAGCAGCCGCGTGGGACTGTCCTACGAGCAGTACTTC.

The chain joins TRBV27 to TRBJ1-2; the D is unclear. The CDR3 loop spans 13 amino acids. V shed 5 bases and J shed 2 bases, with 9 bases lying between them. CDR1 and CDR2 (germline): MNHEY, SMNVEV (reference sequence). DNA of the CDR3: TGTGCCAGCAGTGCCAGTATGAACTATGGCTACACCTTC. This gives the protein CASSASMNYGYTF.

The chain employs TRBV6-1 and TRBJ2-7; D gene unclear. With 1 base removed from V and 2 bases from J, the gap between germline ends came to 12 bases. This CDR3 region has 15 residues. Per germline, CDR1 MNHNS and CDR2 SASEGT. CDR3 protein: CASSEEFHPTYEQYF. The CDR3 DNA is TGTGCCAGCAGTGAAGAATTCCACCCCACCTACGAGCAGTACTTC.

The chain joins TRBV27 to TRBJ2-5, with D tentatively TRBD1 (7 bases). V dropped 6 bases and J dropped 3 bases, with 23 bases sitting between them. In germline, CDR1 is MNHEY, CDR2 SMNVEV (reference sequence). The CDR3 is 17 amino acids. CDR3 in amino acids: CASSNPIGPGGKETQYF. The CDR3 coding sequence is TGTGCCAGCAGCAACCCTATAGGGCCAGGGGGGAAAGAGACCCAGTACTTC.

The chain has TRBV13 and TRBJ1-1; TRBD1 matches 8 bases. The CDR3 totals 15 residues. The trim removed 3 bases at V and 3 bases at J, leaving 6 bases unmatched. Germline lookup yields CDR1 PRHDT and CDR2 FYEKMQ (reference sequence). The CDR3 loop is CASSFGQGAYTEAFF. The CDR3 nucleotides are TGTGCCAGCAGCTTCGGCCAGGGGGCCTACACTGAAGCTTTCTTT.